The sequence of this T cell receptor (beta chain) was determined in a study of CD8+ T cells in alopecia areata. General observations from the study: Clonality was higher in lesional than normal scalp, especially in alopecia totalis/universalis.

This CDR3 spans 15 amino acids. The ends were cut back, 0 bases at V and 2 bases at J, with 11 bases in the middle. The germline V gene has CDR1 LGHNA and CDR2 YSLEER. Following RNA extraction, reverse transcription yielded cDNA that acted as the sequencing template. TCRdb's table, derived via immunoSEQ multiplex PCR, lists solely in-frame clones and lacks some. The table records 100,000 to 130,000 clones, roughly 64% of them present only once. For this clone: The antigen is not known.

The receptor was isolated from a human donor in good health. Sequencing was carried out using CD8+ T cells sorted from blood. The genes are TRBV4-3 and TRBJ2-7; D remains ambiguous. CDR3 region: CASSQDIGFPYEQYF. For the CDR3, the DNA is TGCGCCAGCAGCCAAGATATAGGGTTCCCCTACGAGCAGTACTTC.